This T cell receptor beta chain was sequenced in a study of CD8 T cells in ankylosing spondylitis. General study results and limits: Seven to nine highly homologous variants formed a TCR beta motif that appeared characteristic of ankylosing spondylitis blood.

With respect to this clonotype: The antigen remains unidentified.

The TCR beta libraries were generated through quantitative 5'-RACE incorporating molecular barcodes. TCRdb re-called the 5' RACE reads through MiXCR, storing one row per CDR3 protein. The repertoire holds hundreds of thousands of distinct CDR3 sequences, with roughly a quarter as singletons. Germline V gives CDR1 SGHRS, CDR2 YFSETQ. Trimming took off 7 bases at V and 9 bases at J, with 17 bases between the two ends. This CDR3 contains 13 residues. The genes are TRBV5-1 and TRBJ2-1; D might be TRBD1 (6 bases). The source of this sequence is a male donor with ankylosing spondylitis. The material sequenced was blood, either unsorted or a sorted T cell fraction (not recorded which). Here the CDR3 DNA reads TGCGCCAGCGGACAACAGGGCGGTGGTGAGCAGTTCTTC. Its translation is CASGQQGGGEQFF.